Shown below are 20 T cell receptor beta chains from a single sample sequenced in a study of CD8+ T cells in alopecia areata. Sorting used CD4, CD8alpha, NKG2D, NKG2ACE and other markers on pooled cutaneous lymph node cells. It was cDNA, reverse transcribed from extracted RNA, that served as the sequencing template. Profiling relied on immunoSEQ multiplex PCR, and the TCRdb table lists in-frame clones only, not all of them. Recorded here are around 300,000 clones, with no singletons, and the ten leading clones hold roughly 1.2%. What was sequenced was CD4+ T cells sorted from a lymph node. The receptors were sampled from a C3H/HeJ mouse with alopecia areata. For the strain, the MHC haplotype given is H2-k.

This clone was found a few times. The gene names given are mouse names. Read sequence stops 4 residues before the CDR3 end, and the germline J gene provides the missing end. The chain couples TRBV13-1 to TRBJ2-2; a possible D gene is TRBD2 (6 bases). The CDR3 sequence is 14 residues long. The germline V and J ends were trimmed by 2 bases and 3 bases, with 8 bases remaining between them. Germline V gene data show CDR1 as NSHNY and CDR2 as SYGAGN. The CDR3 region is CASSDGGYTGQLYF. The sequenced part of the CDR3 DNA is TGTGCCAGCAGTGACGGGGGGTACACCGGG.

This clone has just a few counts. Mouse gene names and germline throughout. The CDR3 end is not reached by the read, which stops 4 residues before it; the germline J gene fills it in. This sequence joins TRBV4 and TRBJ2-7; 7 nucleotides align to TRBD1. There are 13 residues in the CDR3. CDR1 LGHDT and CDR2 YNNKQL come from the germline V gene (reference sequence). The DNA read from the CDR3 is TGTGCCAGCAGCCTACAGGGGAAGTAT. It codes for CASSLQGKY. The whole CDR3 protein reads CASSLQGKYEQYF.

As regards this clone: The gene names given are mouse names. This same CDR3 is encoded by further DNA sequences in the sample. The sequenced CDR3 bases are TGTGCCAGCAGTATCAGGAATTCCTATAATTCGCCC. Its translation: CASSIRNSYNSP. The CDR3 as a whole reads CASSIRNSYNSPLYF. V usage is TRBV19 and J usage is TRBJ1-6; D is unresolved. The read terminates 3 residues ahead of where the CDR3 ends, so the germline J gene completes it. TRBJ1-6 counts as an open reading frame of uncertain function. V lost 2 bases and J 0 bases, leaving 6 bases between the germline ends. The length of the CDR3 is 15 residues. CDR1 is FNHDT, CDR2 SITEND, per germline (reference sequence).

This clone came up a few times. Gene names are the mouse ones. The missing CDR3 end, 4 residues past where the read stops, is filled in from the germline J gene. The chain carries TRBV5 and TRBJ2-4; 8 nucleotides agree with TRBD1. Trimming cost V 0 bases and J 1 base; bases outside gene matches: 6. Germline V CDR1 and CDR2: LGHNA, YNLKQL (reference sequence). CDR3 length equals 17 residues. The CDR3 region is CASSQDTQGAGQNTLYF. The DNA read from the CDR3 is TGTGCCAGCAGCCAAGATACCCAGGGGGCAGGTCAAAAC.

This clone has just a few counts. Mouse gene names and germline throughout. The CDR3 end is not reached by the read, which stops 4 residues before it; the germline J gene fills it in. The V gene is TRBV5, the J gene TRBJ1-2; 9 bases fit TRBD1. CDR3 size: 14 residues. In germline, CDR1 is LGHNA, CDR2 YNLKQL (reference sequence). V lost 4 bases, J lost 1 base, and 1 base stayed unmatched. The sequenced CDR3 bases are TGTGCCAGCAGCCGGGACAGGGAAAACTCC. Its protein product is CASSRDRENS. The entire CDR3 sequence reads CASSRDRENSDYTF.

This clone was seen a handful of times. All gene names here are mouse names. The read ends 4 residues early relative to the CDR3; the germline J gene fills the gap. Additional DNA sequences in this sample encode the identical CDR3. V is TRBV13-1 and J is TRBJ2-3, with TRBD2 identical over 7 bases. Trimming took 5 bases from V and 0 from J; bases not matched to a gene: 6. This CDR3 comprises 15 residues. Per germline, CDR1 NSHNY and CDR2 SYGAGN. The sequenced part of the CDR3 DNA is TGTGCCAGCAGACGACTGGGTGCTAGTGCAGAA. Amino acids: CASRRLGASAE. The entire CDR3 reads CASRRLGASAETLYF.

This clone was counted between two and nine times. The genes and germline here are from mouse. The CDR3 extends 4 residues past the end of the read, so its final part is completed from the germline J gene. The sample carries other DNA sequences with the same CDR3. The rearrangement joins TRBV13-1 to TRBJ1-1; D possibly corresponds to TRBD1 (5 bases). Trimming shortened V by 5 bases and J by 0 bases, and 8 bases separated the two germline ends. The CDR3 is made up of 13 amino acids. Germline loops: CDR1 NSHNY, CDR2 SYGAGN. The CDR3 reads CASSPGQNTEVFF. The part of the CDR3 DNA that was read is TGTGCCAGCAGCCCGGGACAGAACACA.

This clone was counted only a few times. Mouse gene names apply. The read gets to within 4 residues of the CDR3 end, and the germline J gene fills in the rest. The chain joins TRBV17 to TRBJ2-5; D might be TRBD1 (5 bases). Germline values: CDR1 MNHDT, CDR2 YYDKIL. The CDR3 spans 13 residues. The CDR3 loop reads CASSRRGPDTQYF. CDR3 DNA (partial): TGTGCTAGCAGTAGAAGGGGTCCAGAC.

This clone was observed a handful of times. Germline and genes here are mouse. The read finishes 4 residues shy of the CDR3 end, and the germline J gene is used to complete it. This chain joins TRBV13-2 and TRBJ1-2; D is possibly TRBD1 (5 bases). The CDR3 is 14 residues long. V lost 0 bases and J lost 2, with 8 bases in between. The V gene's germline CDR1 is NNHNN and CDR2 SYGAGS (reference sequence). The part of the CDR3 DNA that was read is TGTGCCAGCGGTGATGCAAAGGGGAACTCC. Translating gives CASGDAKGNS. In full, the CDR3 reads CASGDAKGNSDYTF.

For this clone: The genes are named according to mouse. The read gets to within 4 residues of the CDR3 end, and the germline J gene fills in the rest. This chain uses TRBV19 with TRBJ2-3; 9 bases agree with TRBD2. Germline CDR1 is FNHDT and CDR2 is SITEND (reference sequence). V was clipped by 4 bases and J by 1 base; unmatched bases: 4. CDR3 length equals 15 residues. CDR3 DNA, as far as it was read: TGTGCCAGCAGTCCCAGACTGGGGGGTGCAGAA. This gives the protein CASSPRLGGAE. The full CDR3 protein reads CASSPRLGGAETLYF.

In this sample, this clone turned up a few times. All gene names here are mouse names. Coverage ceases 3 residues before the CDR3 finishes, and the germline J gene fills in the end. V usage is TRBV19 and J usage is TRBJ1-6; 7 nucleotides align to TRBD1. TRBJ1-6 is labeled an ORF, and its function is uncertain. Germline CDR1 is FNHDT and CDR2 is SITEND (reference sequence). V shed 5 bases, J shed 4 bases, and the junction held 6 bases outside the gene matches. The CDR3 is 15 residues long. The covered CDR3 bases are TGTGCCAGCAGGCCCTCGGGACAGTATAATTCGCCC. Amino acids: CASRPSGQYNSP. The full CDR3 protein is CASRPSGQYNSPLYF.

This clone was counted between two and nine times. Mouse names are used for the genes. The CDR3 DNA, read in part, is TGTGCCAGCAGTGCCGACTGGGGGGCCTATGCT. The encoded protein is CASSADWGAYA. The CDR3 reads in full as CASSADWGAYAEQFF. The gene calls are TRBV13-1 and TRBJ2-1; 10 nucleotides match TRBD2. The DNA ends 4 residues before the CDR3 does, and the rest of the CDR3 is filled in from the germline J gene. CDR3 length: 15 residues. The V gene end was trimmed by 3 bases and the J gene end by 3 bases; junction bases not matched to a gene: 3. CDR1 and CDR2 from the germline V gene are NSHNY and SYGAGN.

On this clone itself: The gene symbols are mouse symbols. Read coverage stops 4 residues before the CDR3 terminus; the germline J gene supplies the remainder. The rearrangement links TRBV13-3 to TRBJ2-3, with D perhaps matching TRBD1 (8 bases). The CDR3 is 16 residues long. V dropped 4 bases and J dropped 0 bases, with 15 bases sitting between them. Germline V gene lookup returns CDR1 NNHDY and CDR2 SYVADS. CDR3 DNA, as far as it was read: TGTGCCAGCAGTCCGAACAGGGGGGCTAGTGCAGAA. The encoded protein is CASSPNRGASAE. The full CDR3 is CASSPNRGASAETLYF.

This clone showed up just a few times. All gene names here are mouse names. The sequence runs out 4 residues before the end of the CDR3; the remainder is reconstructed from the germline J gene. The V call is TRBV31, the J call TRBJ2-1; D perhaps matches TRBD1 (5 bases). This CDR3 is 12 amino acids long. CDR1 and CDR2 from the germline V gene are GKSSPN and SITVG. Deletions cut 2 bases from V and 3 bases from J, with 5 bases between. Partial CDR3 DNA: TGTGCCTGGAGTGACAGCTATGCT. Its protein is CAWSDSYA. The CDR3 in full is CAWSDSYAEQFF.

This clone was seen at least ten times. Gene names denote mouse genes. The read is 4 residues too short to cover the CDR3 end, so that end is filled in from the germline J gene. The chain is built from TRBV13-3 and TRBJ1-2, with TRBD1 matching over 8 bases. Per the germline V gene, CDR1 is NNHDY and CDR2 is SYVADS. The length of the CDR3 is 15 residues. With V trimmed by 4 bases and J by 1 base, 6 bases remained unmatched. CDR3 bases read: TGTGCCAGCAGTCCCTGGACAGGGAGAAACTCC. Its protein product is CASSPWTGRNS. The complete CDR3 protein is CASSPWTGRNSDYTF.

Details on this clone: Mouse names are used for the genes. The CDR3 end lies 4 residues beyond the end of the read and is filled in from the germline J gene. The rearrangement joins TRBV13-3 to TRBJ2-5, with TRBD1 matching 9 bases. The germline V gene has CDR1 NNHDY and CDR2 SYVADS. The length of the CDR3 is 13 residues. CDR3 bases read: TGTGCCAGCCAGGACAGGGGAGGTGAC. This gives the protein CASQDRGGD. The entire CDR3 reads CASQDRGGDTQYF.

With respect to this clone: Gene names are mouse gene names. The sequence runs out 4 residues before the end of the CDR3; the remainder is reconstructed from the germline J gene. The V call is TRBV13-2, the J call TRBJ1-2, with TRBD1 matching over 7 bases. V lost 1 base to trimming and J lost 3 bases; unmatched junction nucleotides: 9. Germline CDR1 is NNHNN and CDR2 is SYGAGS (reference sequence). The CDR3 has 16 residues. The CDR3 bases that were read are TGTGCCAGCGGTGATCGGGACAGCCCGGCGGACTCC. Translating it yields CASGDRDSPADS. The complete CDR3 sequence is CASGDRDSPADSDYTF.

For this clone: All gene names here are mouse names. Read data end 4 residues before the CDR3 end; the end is taken from the germline J gene. The same CDR3 arises from other DNA sequences in this sample as well. The J gene is TRBJ2-5, the V gene TRBV13-3; TRBD2 might be the D (5 bases). This CDR3 comprises 14 residues. Germline V gives CDR1 NNHDY, CDR2 SYVADS. Trimming took off 0 bases at V and 2 bases at J, with 7 bases between the two ends. The sequenced CDR3 bases are TGTGCCAGCAGTGATGTGGGGTTCCAAGAC. As protein: CASSDVGFQD. The full CDR3 is CASSDVGFQDTQYF.

This clone was observed a few times. Mouse names are used for the genes. The CDR3 goes on 4 residues after the read ends, and that part is filled in from the germline J gene. J is TRBJ2-5 and V is TRBV5; TRBD1 matches at 10 bases. The germline V gene has CDR1 LGHNA and CDR2 YNLKQL (reference sequence). The CDR3 length is 15 residues. The CDR3 here is CASSPSPGQGDTQYF. The CDR3 bases that were read are TGTGCCAGCAGCCCCTCTCCGGGACAGGGGGAC.

This clone has more than one count but fewer than ten. Any gene name here is a mouse gene name. Read coverage stops 4 residues before the CDR3 terminus; the germline J gene supplies the remainder. Other DNA variants within this sample encode the same CDR3. The J gene is TRBJ2-5, the V gene TRBV5, with 10 bases that match TRBD2. The junction had 4 bases not matched to a gene; V was cut back by 4 bases and J by 0 bases. Germline V gives CDR1 LGHNA, CDR2 YNLKQL (reference sequence). This CDR3 is 16 amino acids long. CDR3 DNA (partial): TGTGCCAGCAGCCCCCGGACTGGGGGAAACCAAGAC. Amino acid sequence: CASSPRTGGNQD. The whole CDR3 sequence reads CASSPRTGGNQDTQYF.